This T cell receptor beta chain was identified during a study of blood T cell repertoires in COVID-19. Study-wide background: Researchers got acute and convalescent COVID-19 samples from the United States, Italy and Spain. PBMCs, B-cell-depleted T cells, or T cells were the source of the cDNA or gDNA that made up the material.

TCRdb's table, derived via immunoSEQ multiplex PCR, lists solely in-frame clones and lacks some. The sample includes around 180,000 clones, approximately 90% seen only once; the top ten take 4%. Germline V gives CDR1 DFQATT, CDR2 SNEGSKA (reference sequence). The CDR3 has 11 residues. V was shortened by 3 bases and J by 5 bases, with 7 bases between the two germline ends. The sequenced material came from peripheral blood. The chain combines TRBV20-1 with TRBJ2-5; no reliable D call. The TCR comes from a woman under 40 with acute or convalescent COVID-19. CDR3 protein: CSASGMETQYF. The CDR3 DNA reads as TGCAGTGCTAGCGGTATGGAGACCCAGTACTTC.